The text below deals with one TCR beta chain. These data are taken from a study of cytotoxic CD8 clonotypes in ibrutinib-treated CLL. TCRdb's copy holds only in-frame clones and misses some; the assay was immunoSEQ multiplex PCR. The sample lists about 300,000 clones; less than 85% were seen once. Trimming took off 7 bases at V and 7 bases at J, with 17 bases between the two ends. CDR1 is SNHLY, CDR2 FYNNEI, per germline. This CDR3 is 13 amino acids long. This receptor was identified in a human donor with chronic lymphocytic leukemia. Sequences were derived from PBMCs, sampled at disease progression, from a patient treated with ibrutinib. This chain connects TRBV2 to TRBJ2-7, with D tentatively TRBD1 (6 bases). The CDR3 region is CASIGTLPREQYF. CDR3 nucleotides: TGTGCCAGCATAGGGACACTTCCTAGGGAGCAGTACTTC.